This T cell receptor beta chain was recorded in a study of T cells in Graves' hyperthyroidism and ophthalmopathy. Authors of the study amplified TCR beta CDR3 regions from RNA transcripts. HTBI primers were employed in a first-round RT-PCR of the TCR CDR3. TCRdb analysed the multiplex PCR reads with MiXCR anew, one entry per CDR3 protein. In the table there are a few hundred thousand distinct CDR3 sequences, roughly 18% of which are singletons. Diagnoses used clinical symptoms, serum thyroxine and TRAb, thyroid ultrasound and orbital computed tomography. CDR3 length: 13 amino acids. The germline CDR1 and CDR2 sequences are GTSNPN and SVGIG (reference sequence). The J segment lost 0 bases and the V segment lost 8 bases, leaving 5 bases of the junction unmatched. In its sample, this clonotype was seen many times.

The genes are TRBV30 and TRBJ2-3; TRBD2 agrees at 7 bases. What was sequenced was blood. The source of this sequence is a woman aged 50 to 65 with Graves' hyperthyroidism. The CDR3 DNA reads as TGTGCCGGGACTACCGCCAGCACAGATACGCAGTATTTT. Translation gives CAGTTASTDTQYF.